These T cell receptor beta chains were read from a single sample in a study of identical twins. TCRdb used MiXCR to reprocess the 5' RACE reads, holding one entry per CDR3 protein. The sample lists 600,000 to 850,000 distinct CDR3 sequences; 18% were seen once. These records were also assigned to another study, of T cells expressing NK-cell markers.

The material sequenced was PBMCs. Every receptor here comes from a woman aged 18-30 years in good health. Each CDR3 is given with its conserved first and last residue. A D gene is named only where the DNA matches it firmly. Expanded clones are given a class, and other clones once, few, many or no size at all.

CDR3: CATRDYGPEQYF
DNA: TGTGCCACCAGGGACTATGGACCCGAGCAGTACTTC
D: -
J: TRBJ2-7
V: TRBV24-1
size: -

CDR3: CASSYSGTGDTQYF
DNA: TGTGCCAGCAGCTATAGCGGGACAGGAGATACGCAGTATTTT
D: -
J: TRBJ2-3
V: TRBV2
size: -

CDR3: CSAHARGRADTQYF
DNA: TGCAGTGCGCACGCAAGGGGGCGAGCAGATACGCAGTATTTT
D: TRBD1
J: TRBJ2-3
V: TRBV20-1
size: -

CDR3: CASSLTGWEQFF
DNA: TGTGCCAGCAGTTTAACGGGGTGGGAGCAGTTCTTC
D: -
J: TRBJ2-1
V: TRBV12-3/TRBV12-4
size: -

CDR3: CTSGTAACLYF
DNA: TGCACATCCGGGACAGCGGCTTGTTTATACTTC
D: TRBD1
J: TRBJ2-7
V: TRBV20-1
size: -

CDR3: CASSSTARGSRVGETQYF
DNA: TGTGCCAGCAGTTCAACTGCTCGGGGTAGCCGAGTGGGGGAGACCCAGTACTTC
D: -
J: TRBJ2-5
V: TRBV12-3/TRBV12-4
size: once

CDR3: CASSLVLIPDTQYF
DNA: TGTGCCAGCAGCTTAGTCCTTATCCCAGATACGCAGTATTTT
D: -
J: TRBJ2-3
V: TRBV7-8
size: -

CDR3: CASSLRDRGQISGANVLTF
DNA: TGTGCCAGCAGTCTCCGGGACAGGGGCCAAATCTCTGGGGCCAACGTCCTGACTTTC
D: TRBD1
J: TRBJ2-6
V: TRBV27
size: -

CDR3: CASSQVSPYTEAFF
DNA: TGTGCCAGCAGCCAAGTCTCCCCATACACTGAAGCTTTCTTT
D: -
J: TRBJ1-1
V: TRBV4-2
size: few

CDR3: CASSLIAGGPSEQFF
DNA: TGTGCCAGCAGTTTAATAGCGGGGGGGCCGAGTGAGCAGTTCTTC
D: TRBD2
J: TRBJ2-1
V: TRBV12-3/TRBV12-4
size: few

CDR3: CASSPGTGGATQYF
DNA: TGTGCCAGCAGCCCTGGGACAGGGGGCGCGACCCAGTACTTC
D: TRBD1
J: TRBJ2-5
V: TRBV9
size: -

CDR3: CATSRPLTDTQYF
DNA: TGTGCCACCAGCAGACCCCTCACAGATACGCAGTATTTT
D: -
J: TRBJ2-3
V: TRBV15
size: few

CDR3: CASSLATGIDTQYF
DNA: TGCGCCAGCAGCTTGGCTACAGGAATAGATACGCAGTATTTT
D: -
J: TRBJ2-3
V: TRBV5-1
size: -

CDR3: CASSVLGSGSVETQYF
DNA: TGTGCCAGCAGCGTACTGGGTAGCGGGAGTGTAGAGACCCAGTACTTC
D: TRBD2
J: TRBJ2-5
V: TRBV9
size: -

CDR3: CSVVPVRPPTDTQYF
DNA: TGCAGCGTAGTCCCTGTCAGGCCCCCCACAGATACGCAGTATTTT
D: -
J: TRBJ2-3
V: TRBV20-1
size: -

CDR3: CASSLAEGSSVLYGYTF
DNA: TGCGCCAGCAGCTTGGCCGAGGGGTCTTCCGTTCTCTATGGCTACACCTTC
D: -
J: TRBJ1-2
V: TRBV5-1
size: -

CDR3: CSVELAGGYEQFF
DNA: TGCAGCGTTGAGCTAGCGGGAGGCTATGAGCAGTTCTTC
D: TRBD2
J: TRBJ2-1
V: TRBV29-1
size: many

CDR3: CASRGPGQGDTQYF
DNA: TGTGCCAGCAGGGGGCCGGGACAGGGGGATACGCAGTATTTT
D: TRBD1
J: TRBJ2-3
V: TRBV6-1
size: few

CDR3: CSVSPGGASVAKNIQYF
DNA: TGCAGTGTCAGTCCCGGGGGCGCTTCTGTAGCCAAAAACATTCAGTACTTC
D: -
J: TRBJ2-4
V: TRBV20-1
size: few

CDR3: CSARDLDVMDTQYF
DNA: TGCAGTGCTAGAGACTTGGACGTAATGGATACGCAGTATTTT
D: -
J: TRBJ2-3
V: TRBV20-1
size: -

CDR3: CASENRAHTEAFF
DNA: TGTGCCAGCGAGAACCGGGCTCACACTGAAGCTTTCTTT
D: -
J: TRBJ1-1
V: TRBV12-3/TRBV12-4
size: -

CDR3: CSVGPDQETQYF
DNA: TGCAGCGTCGGACCTGACCAAGAGACCCAGTACTTC
D: -
J: TRBJ2-5
V: TRBV29-1
size: -

CDR3: CASSYSSVRTAYGYTF
DNA: TGTGCCAGCAGTTATTCGTCAGTTCGGACCGCGTATGGCTACACCTTC
D: -
J: TRBJ1-2
V: TRBV6-5
size: -

CDR3: CSARHASGRANEQYF
DNA: TGCAGTGCTAGGCACGCTAGCGGGAGGGCCAACGAGCAGTACTTC
D: TRBD2
J: TRBJ2-7
V: TRBV20-1
size: few

CDR3: CASSVVTLGEQFF
DNA: TGTGCCAGCAGCGTAGTAACCTTAGGGGAGCAGTTCTTC
D: -
J: TRBJ2-1
V: TRBV9
size: few

CDR3: CASSLGLGFEAGELFF
DNA: TGTGCCAGCAGCCTGGGGTTGGGGTTTGAGGCCGGGGAGCTGTTTTTT
D: -
J: TRBJ2-2
V: TRBV7-6
size: few

CDR3: CSVPPGPMDDTGELFF
DNA: TGCAGCGTACCCCCGGGCCCGATGGATGACACCGGGGAGCTGTTTTTT
D: -
J: TRBJ2-2
V: TRBV29-1
size: few

CDR3: CSARPSGTDTQYF
DNA: TGCAGTGCTAGACCCAGCGGGACAGATACGCAGTATTTT
D: -
J: TRBJ2-3
V: TRBV20-1
size: many

CDR3: CASSAAPSGGGETQYF
DNA: TGTGCCAGCAGCGCCGCGCCTAGCGGGGGGGGAGAGACCCAGTACTTC
D: TRBD2
J: TRBJ2-5
V: TRBV9
size: -

CDR3: CASSLVGGTQPQHF
DNA: TGTGCCAGCAGCTTGGTAGGCGGTACTCAGCCCCAGCATTTT
D: -
J: TRBJ1-5
V: TRBV5-6
size: few

CDR3: CASSPQRGHEQYF
DNA: TGCGCCAGCAGCCCCCAAAGGGGCCACGAGCAGTACTTC
D: -
J: TRBJ2-7
V: TRBV4-3
size: few

CDR3: CASSESGGTSGGHEQFF
DNA: TGCGCCAGCAGTGAGTCGGGAGGGACTAGCGGGGGCCATGAGCAGTTCTTC
D: TRBD2
J: TRBJ2-1
V: TRBV10-2
size: -

CDR3: CASSFFPGGGHSEQYF
DNA: TGTGCCAGCAGCTTTTTCCCCGGTGGGGGACACTCCGAGCAGTACTTC
D: -
J: TRBJ2-7
V: TRBV7-2
size: -

CDR3: CASSLAGWEQYF
DNA: TGCGCCAGCAGCTTGGCCGGGTGGGAGCAGTACTTC
D: -
J: TRBJ2-7
V: TRBV5-1
size: many

CDR3: CASSLRAYGEQYF
DNA: TGTGCCAGCAGTTTAAGGGCCTATGGCGAGCAGTACTTC
D: -
J: TRBJ2-7
V: TRBV27
size: few

CDR3: CASSPLSRRTGVQETQYF
DNA: TGTGCCAGCAGCCCATTGTCCCGGCGGACAGGGGTTCAAGAGACCCAGTACTTC
D: TRBD1
J: TRBJ2-5
V: TRBV11-2
size: -

CDR3: CASMSRRDEQYF
DNA: TGTGCCAGCATGAGCCGCAGGGACGAGCAGTACTTC
D: -
J: TRBJ2-7
V: TRBV27
size: -

CDR3: CASSLGAGVGKYEQFF
DNA: TGTGCCAGCAGCTTGGGGGCGGGGGTCGGGAAATATGAGCAGTTCTTC
D: TRBD2
J: TRBJ2-1
V: TRBV5-5
size: few

CDR3: CASSLAIPKGGTGELFF
DNA: TGTGCCAGCAGCTTAGCTATCCCCAAAGGAGGCACCGGGGAGCTGTTTTTT
D: -
J: TRBJ2-2
V: TRBV7-6
size: -

CDR3: CASSVASSYGYTF
DNA: TGTGCCAGCAGCGTAGCTTCCAGTTATGGCTACACCTTC
D: -
J: TRBJ1-2
V: TRBV9
size: few

CDR3: CASSPRQGYYGYTF
DNA: TGTGCCAGCAGTCCTAGACAGGGCTACTACGGCTACACCTTC
D: TRBD1
J: TRBJ1-2
V: TRBV12-3/TRBV12-4
size: many

CDR3: CASRVGHYEQFF
DNA: TGTGCCAGCAGGGTGGGACACTATGAGCAGTTCTTC
D: -
J: TRBJ2-1
V: TRBV12-3/TRBV12-4
size: few

CDR3: CASSQARGRGYGYTF
DNA: TGCGCCAGCAGCCAAGCTCGGGGGAGAGGTTATGGCTACACCTTC
D: -
J: TRBJ1-2
V: TRBV4-3
size: -

CDR3: CASSATAGNYEQYF
DNA: TGTGCCAGCAGCGCGACAGCGGGAAACTACGAGCAGTACTTC
D: TRBD2
J: TRBJ2-7
V: TRBV7-2
size: -